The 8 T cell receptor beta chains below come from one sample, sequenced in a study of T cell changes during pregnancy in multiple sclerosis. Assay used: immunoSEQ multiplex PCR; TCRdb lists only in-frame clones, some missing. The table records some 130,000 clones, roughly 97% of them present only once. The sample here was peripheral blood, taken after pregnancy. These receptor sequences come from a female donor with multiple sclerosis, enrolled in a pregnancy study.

CDR3 DNA: TGTGCCAGCAGTAGGCCTAGCGGCAGCTCCTACAATGAGCAGTTCTTC. Amino acids: CASSRPSGSSYNEQFF. The chain joins TRBV28 to TRBJ2-1; 7 bases line up with TRBD2. The V gene end was trimmed by 5 bases and the J gene end by 0 bases; junction bases not matched to a gene: 7. The CDR3 is 16 amino acids. Germline values: CDR1 MDHEN, CDR2 SYDVKM.

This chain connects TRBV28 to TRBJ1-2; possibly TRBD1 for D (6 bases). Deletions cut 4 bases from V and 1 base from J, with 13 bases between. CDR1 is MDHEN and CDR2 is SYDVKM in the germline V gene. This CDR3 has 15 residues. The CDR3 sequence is CASSSLTGLNYGYTF. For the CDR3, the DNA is TGTGCCAGCAGTTCCTTGACAGGACTTAACTATGGCTACACCTTC.

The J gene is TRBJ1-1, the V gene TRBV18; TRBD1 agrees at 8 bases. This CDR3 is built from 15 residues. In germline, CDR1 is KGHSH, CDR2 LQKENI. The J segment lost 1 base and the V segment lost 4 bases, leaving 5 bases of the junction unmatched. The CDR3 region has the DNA TGTGCCAGCTCACTTCTTGGACAGGGGAACACTGAAGCTTTCTTT. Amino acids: CASSLLGQGNTEAFF.

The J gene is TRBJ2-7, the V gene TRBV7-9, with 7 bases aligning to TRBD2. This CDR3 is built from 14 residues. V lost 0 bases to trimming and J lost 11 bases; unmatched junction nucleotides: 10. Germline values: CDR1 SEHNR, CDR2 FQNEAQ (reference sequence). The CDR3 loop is CASSLASRTSNKYF. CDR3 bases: TGTGCCAGCAGCTTAGCGTCCAGGACTAGTAACAAGTACTTC.

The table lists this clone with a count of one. This chain's CDR3 is CSATGLNEQFF. The CDR3 DNA follows: TGCAGTGCCACAGGGTTAAATGAGCAGTTCTTC. V is TRBV20-1 and J is TRBJ2-1, with D tentatively TRBD1 (6 bases). V was shortened by 6 bases and J by 7 bases, with 10 bases between the two germline ends. Germline CDR1 and CDR2: DFQATT and SNEGSKA (reference sequence). The CDR3 has 11 residues.

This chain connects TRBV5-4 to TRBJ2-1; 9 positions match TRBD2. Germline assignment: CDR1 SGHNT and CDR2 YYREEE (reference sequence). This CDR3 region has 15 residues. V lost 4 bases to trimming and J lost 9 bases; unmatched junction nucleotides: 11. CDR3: CASSILAGGHGEQFF. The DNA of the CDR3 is TGTGCCAGCAGCATCCTCGCGGGAGGGCATGGTGAGCAGTTCTTC. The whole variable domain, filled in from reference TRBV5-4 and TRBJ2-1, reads ETGVTQSPTHLIKTRGQQVTLRCSSQSGHNTVSWYQQALGQGPQFIFQYYREEENGRGNFPPRFSGLQFPNYSSELNVNALELDDSALYLCASSILAGGHGEQFFGPGTRLTVL.

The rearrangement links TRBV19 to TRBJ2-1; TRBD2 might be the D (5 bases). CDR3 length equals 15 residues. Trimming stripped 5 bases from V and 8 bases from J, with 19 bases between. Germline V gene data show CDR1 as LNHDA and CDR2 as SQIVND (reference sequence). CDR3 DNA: TGTGCCAGTAGTTTGAGGGTACCCGGGTCCTATGAGCAGTTCTTC. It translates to CASSLRVPGSYEQFF.

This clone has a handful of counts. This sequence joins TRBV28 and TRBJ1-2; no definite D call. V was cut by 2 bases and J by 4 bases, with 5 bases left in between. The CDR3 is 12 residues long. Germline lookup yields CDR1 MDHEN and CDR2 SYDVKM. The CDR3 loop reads CASSLVSYGYTF. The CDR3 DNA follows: TGTGCCAGCAGTTTAGTATCCTATGGCTACACCTTC.